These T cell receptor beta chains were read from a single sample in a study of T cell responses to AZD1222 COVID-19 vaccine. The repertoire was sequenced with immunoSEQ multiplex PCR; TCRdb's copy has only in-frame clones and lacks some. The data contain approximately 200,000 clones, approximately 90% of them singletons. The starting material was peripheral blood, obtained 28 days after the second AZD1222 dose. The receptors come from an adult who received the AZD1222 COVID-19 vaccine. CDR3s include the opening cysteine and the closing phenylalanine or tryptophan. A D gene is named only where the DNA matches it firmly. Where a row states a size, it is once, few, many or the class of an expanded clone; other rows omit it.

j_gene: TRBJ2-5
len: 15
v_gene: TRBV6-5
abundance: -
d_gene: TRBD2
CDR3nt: TGTGCCAGCAGTTACCCAGGGACTAGAGTCGAAACCCAGTACTTC
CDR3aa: CASSYPGTRVETQYF

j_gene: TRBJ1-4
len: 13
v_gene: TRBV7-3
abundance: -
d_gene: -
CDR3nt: TGTGCCAGCAGCTTGGAGAGAGGGGAAAAACTGTTTTTT
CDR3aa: CASSLERGEKLFF

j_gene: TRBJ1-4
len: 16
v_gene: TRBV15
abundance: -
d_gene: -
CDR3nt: TGTGCCACCAGCAGAGATCGTTCGGGGTCTAATGAAAAACTGTTTTTT
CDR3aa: CATSRDRSGSNEKLFF

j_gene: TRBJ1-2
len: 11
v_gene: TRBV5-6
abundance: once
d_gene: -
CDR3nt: TGTGCCAGCAGCTTGGCCGGTAGTAACGCTTTC
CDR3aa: CASSLAGSNAF

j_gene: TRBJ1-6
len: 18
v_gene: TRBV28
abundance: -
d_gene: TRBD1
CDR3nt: TGTGCCAGCAGTTTAATCATAAGGTTGGGACAGGATAATTCACCCCTCCACTTT
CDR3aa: CASSLIIRLGQDNSPLHF

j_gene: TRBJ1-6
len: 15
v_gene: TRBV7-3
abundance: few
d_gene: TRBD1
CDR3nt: TGTGCCAGCAGCTTAACGACAGGGGGCAATTCACCCCTCCACTTT
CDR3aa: CASSLTTGGNSPLHF

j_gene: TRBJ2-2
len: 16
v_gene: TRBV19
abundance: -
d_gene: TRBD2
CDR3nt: TGTGCCAGTCGCTCCGGGACTAGCGGTCTAGGCGGGGAGCTGTTTTTT
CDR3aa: CASRSGTSGLGGELFF

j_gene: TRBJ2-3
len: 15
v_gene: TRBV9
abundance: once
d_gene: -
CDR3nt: TGTGCCAGCAGCGTAGAGGGGTTTGGAACAGATACGCAGTATTTT
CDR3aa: CASSVEGFGTDTQYF

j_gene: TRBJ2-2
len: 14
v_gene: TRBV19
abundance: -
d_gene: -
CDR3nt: TGTGCCAGTAGTCGCCGGACTATGCCCGGGGAGCTGTTTTTT
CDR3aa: CASSRRTMPGELFF

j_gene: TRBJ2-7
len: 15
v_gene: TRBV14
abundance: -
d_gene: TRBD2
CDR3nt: TGTGCCAGCAGCCAGGCTAGCGGACCATCCTACGAGCAGTACTTC
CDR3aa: CASSQASGPSYEQYF

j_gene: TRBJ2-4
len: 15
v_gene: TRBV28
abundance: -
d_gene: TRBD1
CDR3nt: TGTGCCAGCAGTTACCAGGGACAGGAGAAAAACATTCAGTACTTC
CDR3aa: CASSYQGQEKNIQYF

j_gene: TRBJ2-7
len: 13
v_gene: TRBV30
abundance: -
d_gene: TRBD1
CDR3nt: TGTGCCTGGAGTATGGGACAGCCCTACGAGCAGTACTTC
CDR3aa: CAWSMGQPYEQYF

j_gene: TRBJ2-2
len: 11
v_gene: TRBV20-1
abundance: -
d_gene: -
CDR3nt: TGCAGTGCCGTGGCGGTCGGGGAGCTGTTTTTT
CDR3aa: CSAVAVGELFF

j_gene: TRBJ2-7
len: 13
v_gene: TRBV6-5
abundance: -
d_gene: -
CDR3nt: TGTGCCATCTCTCGTCAGGGGTCCTACGAGCAGTACTTC
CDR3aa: CAISRQGSYEQYF

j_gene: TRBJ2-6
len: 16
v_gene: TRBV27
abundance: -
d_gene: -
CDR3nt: TGTGCCAGCAGTTTAAGGCGGGGTTCTGGGGCCAACGTCCTGACTTTC
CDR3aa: CASSLRRGSGANVLTF

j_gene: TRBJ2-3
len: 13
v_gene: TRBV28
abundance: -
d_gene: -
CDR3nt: TGTGCCAGCAAGACTCGGGGACTCGATACGCAGTATTTT
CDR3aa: CASKTRGLDTQYF

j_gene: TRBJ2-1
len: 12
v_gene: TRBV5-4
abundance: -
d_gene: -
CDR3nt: TGTGCCAGCAGCTTCAACAGCCATGAGCAGTTCTTC
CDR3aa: CASSFNSHEQFF

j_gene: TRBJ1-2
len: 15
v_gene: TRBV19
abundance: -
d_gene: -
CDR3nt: TGTGCCAGTACCCAACCGGCCGGGGGGTTTTATGGCTACACCTTC
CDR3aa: CASTQPAGGFYGYTF

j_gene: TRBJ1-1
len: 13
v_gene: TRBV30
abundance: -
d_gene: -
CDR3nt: TGTGCCTGGAGTGTGAGGGCGAACACTGAAGCTTTCTTT
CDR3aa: CAWSVRANTEAFF

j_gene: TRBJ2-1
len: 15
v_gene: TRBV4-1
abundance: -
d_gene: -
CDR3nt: TGCGCCAGCAGCCAAGAAGAGACTAGTATCCATGAGCAGTTCTTC
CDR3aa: CASSQEETSIHEQFF

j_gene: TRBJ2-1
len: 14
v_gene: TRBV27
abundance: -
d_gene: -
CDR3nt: TGTGCCAGCAGTCCCGAGGGGCCCTACAATGAGCAGTTCTTC
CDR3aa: CASSPEGPYNEQFF

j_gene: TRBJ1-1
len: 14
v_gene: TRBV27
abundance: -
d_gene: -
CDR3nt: TGTGCCATCTCCCGGACACCTCGAGGGACTGAAGCTTTCTTT
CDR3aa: CAISRTPRGTEAFF

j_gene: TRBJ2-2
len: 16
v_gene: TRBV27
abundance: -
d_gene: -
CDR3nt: TGTGCCAGCAGTTTATATGGGACAAAGAACACCGGGGAGCTGTTTTTT
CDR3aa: CASSLYGTKNTGELFF

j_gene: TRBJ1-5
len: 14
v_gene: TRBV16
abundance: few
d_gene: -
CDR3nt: TGTGCCAGCAGCCAGGGAAATAGCAATCAGCCCCAGCATTTT
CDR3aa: CASSQGNSNQPQHF

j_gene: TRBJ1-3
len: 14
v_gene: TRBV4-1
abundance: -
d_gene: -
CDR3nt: TGCGCCAGCAGCCAGGCCCCGGCTGGAAACACCATATATTTT
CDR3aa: CASSQAPAGNTIYF

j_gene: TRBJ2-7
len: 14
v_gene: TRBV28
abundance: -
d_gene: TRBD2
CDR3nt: TGTGCCAGCAGCCCGGCGGGAGGGTCCTACGAGCAGTACTTC
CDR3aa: CASSPAGGSYEQYF

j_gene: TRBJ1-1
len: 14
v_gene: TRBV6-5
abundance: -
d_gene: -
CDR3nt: TGTGCCAGCAGTTACGGACCGCCTGCCCCCGAAGCTTTCTTT
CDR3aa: CASSYGPPAPEAFF

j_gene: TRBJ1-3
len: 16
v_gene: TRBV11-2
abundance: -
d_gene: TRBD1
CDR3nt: TGTGCCAGCAGTACCGACAGGGTCTTCTCTGGAAACACCATATATTTT
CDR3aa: CASSTDRVFSGNTIYF

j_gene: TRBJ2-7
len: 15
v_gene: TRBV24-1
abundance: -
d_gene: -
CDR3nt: TGTGCCACCAGTGACCGACGACACGGCTCCTACGAGCAGTACTTC
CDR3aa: CATSDRRHGSYEQYF

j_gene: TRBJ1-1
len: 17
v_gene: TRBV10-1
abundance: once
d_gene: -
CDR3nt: TGCGCCAGCAGTTCCGACGCGAGGGGATATTTGAACACTGAAGCTTTCTTT
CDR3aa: CASSSDARGYLNTEAFF

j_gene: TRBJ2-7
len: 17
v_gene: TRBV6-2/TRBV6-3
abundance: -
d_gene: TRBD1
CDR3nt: TGTGCCAGCAGCCCAATCTTCGGACAGGGGGGGTCCTACGAGCAGTACTTC
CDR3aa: CASSPIFGQGGSYEQYF

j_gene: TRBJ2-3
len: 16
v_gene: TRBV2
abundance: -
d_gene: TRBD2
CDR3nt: TGTGCCAGCAGGTCTAACAGGGTCGGGAGGGCAGATACGCAGTATTTT
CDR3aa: CASRSNRVGRADTQYF

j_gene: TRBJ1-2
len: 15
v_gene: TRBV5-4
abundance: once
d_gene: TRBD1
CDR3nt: TGTGCCAGCAGCTTACCTTGGGACAGGCGCTATGGCTACACCTTC
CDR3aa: CASSLPWDRRYGYTF

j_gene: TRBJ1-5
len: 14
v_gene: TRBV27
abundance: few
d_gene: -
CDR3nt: TGTGCCAGCAAGAGGGCCGGGGGCAATCAGCCCCAGCATTTT
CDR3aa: CASKRAGGNQPQHF

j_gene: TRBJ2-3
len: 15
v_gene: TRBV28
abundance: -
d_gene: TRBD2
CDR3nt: TGTGCCAGCAGGACTAGCGGTGAAGGCACAGATACGCAGTATTTT
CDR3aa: CASRTSGEGTDTQYF